The rows below give T cell receptor beta chains drawn from one sample of a study of T cell repertoires in cytomegalovirus infection. TCRdb reprocessed the reads via MiXCR and lists one record per CDR3 protein. This sample has about 68,000 distinct CDR3 sequences, with 22% found just once. Their specific antigens are unknown. Sequencing was performed on PBMCs, sequenced either directly or after in vitro stimulation (not recorded which). The receptors originated from a human donor in good health (CMV status not recorded). Some clones in this sample may be carry-over from other donors' samples. Each CDR3 is given without its conserved first and last residue.

V gene	CDR3 length	J gene	CDR3 protein
TRBV6-1	13	TRBJ1-2	ASSEGGGRSYGYT
TRBV12-3/TRBV12-4	14	TRBJ2-5	ASSFGTGQGQETQY
TRBV28	12	TRBJ2-5	ASSFLGTGGTQY
TRBV7-9	12	TRBJ2-1	ASSPRTSYNEQF
TRBV6-5	13	TRBJ2-1	ASRGGDSTYNEQF
TRBV7-4	12	TRBJ1-4	ASSQGQGGEKLC
TRBV11-2	13	TRBJ2-2	ASSGLAGRTGELF
TRBV14	11	TRBJ2-5	ASSRSGLQTQY
TRBV5-1	12	TRBJ2-1	ASSLALAYNEQF
TRBV6-1	14	TRBJ1-2	ASSDSRQYWYYGYT
TRBV5-4	14	TRBJ2-3	ASTWGGQGLTDTQY
TRBV4-1	16	TRBJ2-1	ASSQEETSGSFYNEQF